Listed here are 28 T cell receptor beta chains from one sample, sequenced in a study of T cell responses to AZD1222 COVID-19 vaccine. Assay used: immunoSEQ multiplex PCR; TCRdb lists only in-frame clones, some missing. The sample has about 160,000 clones, 90% to 95% seen once. Sample: peripheral blood, taken on day 0 of AZD1222 vaccination. The receptors originated from an adult in good health.

This chain joins TRBV4-1 and TRBJ1-6; D is unresolved. CDR3 size: 15 residues. Between the trimmed V and J ends, which lost 3 bases and 3 bases, there was a span of 9 bases. Germline V gene lookup returns CDR1 MGHRA and CDR2 YSYEKL. The CDR3 coding sequence is TGCGCCAGCAGCCAGGGAACGTTCTATAATTCACCCCTCCACTTT. Protein sequence: CASSQGTFYNSPLHF.

V gene TRBV4-2 combines with J gene TRBJ1-6, with 9 bases lining up with TRBD1. V lost 3 bases and J lost 7; bases outside the gene matches: 7. The length of the CDR3 is 16 residues. Germline values: CDR1 LGHNA, CDR2 YNFKEQ. CDR3 amino acids: CASSHTVGTGNSPLHF. The CDR3 bases are TGTGCCAGCAGCCACACCGTAGGGACAGGGAATTCACCCCTCCACTTT.

The chain couples TRBV19 to TRBJ1-3; D remains ambiguous. Per germline, CDR1 LNHDA and CDR2 SQIVND (reference sequence). Trimming shortened V by 5 bases and J by 5 bases, and 13 bases separated the two germline ends. CDR3 length equals 14 residues. CDR3 DNA sequence: TGTGCCAGTAGTCCAGGAGACAAGAGAAACACCATATATTTT. It codes for CASSPGDKRNTIYF.

The count of this clone is one. The rearrangement uses TRBV24-1 and TRBJ2-1; D is undetermined. V was pared by 7 bases and J by 10 bases, with 13 bases between. This CDR3 comprises 12 residues. Germline V gene data show CDR1 as KGHDR and CDR2 as SFDVKD. The CDR3, as DNA: TGTGCCACCAGCGCTTCTTCAAGGGAGCAGTTCTTC. Its protein is CATSASSREQFF.

This clone was observed a few times. The chain combines TRBV12-3 or TRBV12-4 with TRBJ1-1; D not certain. The germline V and J ends were trimmed by 3 bases and 1 base, with 3 bases remaining between them. The CDR3 is 12 amino acids. Here the CDR3 reads CASSFQNTEAFF. The CDR3 DNA sequence: TGTGCCAGCAGTTTTCAGAACACTGAAGCTTTCTTT.

The CDR3 coding sequence is TGTGCCAGCAGTGTTGGGATGTGGAGCTCCTACAATGAGCAGTTCTTC. It is translated as CASSVGMWSSYNEQFF. The chain employs TRBV6-1 and TRBJ2-1, with D unclear. The V gene's germline CDR1 is MNHNS and CDR2 SASEGT. V lost 4 bases and J lost 0, with 13 bases in between. The CDR3 has 16 amino acids.

CDR3 residues: CASTHPRFLAGGASTGELFF. The CDR3 nucleotides read TGTGCCAGCACCCACCCTCGCTTTCTAGCGGGAGGGGCCTCCACCGGGGAGCTGTTTTTT. V usage is TRBV2 and J usage is TRBJ2-2, with TRBD2 matching 12 bases. The CDR3 contains 20 residues. Germline CDR1 SNHLY, CDR2 FYNNEI. The V segment lost 7 bases and the J segment 4 bases; nucleotides outside the gene matches: 19.

CDR3 sequence reads: CASRHEGPTGYHLGGYTF. The CDR3 DNA reads as TGTGCCAGCAGGCATGAAGGGCCGACCGGCTATCATCTAGGCGGCTACACCTTC. The rearrangement uses TRBV28 and TRBJ1-2; D call uncertain. CDR3 length: 18 amino acids. V lost 6 bases and J lost 8, with 31 bases in between. CDR1 MDHEN and CDR2 SYDVKM come from the germline V gene.

The chain has TRBV2 and TRBJ2-1; 7 bases are shared with TRBD2. CDR3 length: 16 residues. Trimming cost V 4 bases and J 4 bases; bases outside gene matches: 10. CDR1 and CDR2 from the germline V gene are SNHLY and FYNNEI. The CDR3 is CASSAQSAGLYNEQFF. The CDR3 coding sequence is TGTGCCAGCAGTGCACAATCAGCGGGGCTATACAATGAGCAGTTCTTC.

The V and J genes are TRBV15 and TRBJ1-2; weak D call: TRBD1 (6 bases). From germline, CDR1 is LNHNV and CDR2 YYDKDF (reference sequence). The CDR3 totals 15 residues. The V end lost 0 bases, the J end lost 4 bases, and 12 bases lay between the germline ends. CDR3 DNA: TGTGCCACCAGCAGAGATCGAAAGGGGGGCTATGGCTACACCTTC. This codes for CATSRDRKGGYGYTF.

This sequence joins TRBV2 and TRBJ2-4; possibly TRBD1 for D (5 bases). Germline CDR1 is SNHLY and CDR2 is FYNNEI. Deletions cut 2 bases from V and 6 bases from J, with 5 bases between. CDR3 length equals 12 residues. The CDR3 sequence: CASSERGNIQYF. CDR3 DNA sequence: TGTGCCAGCAGTGAAAGGGGAAACATTCAGTACTTC.

This chain joins TRBV28 and TRBJ1-3; D is ambiguous. CDR3 size: 16 residues. The V gene's germline CDR1 is MDHEN and CDR2 SYDVKM. Trimming shortened V by 5 bases and J by 7 bases, and 21 bases separated the two germline ends. The CDR3 reads CASSPVLDIPSNTIYF. CDR3 nucleotide sequence: TGTGCCAGCAGTCCAGTATTGGATATTCCCTCCAACACCATATATTTT.

CDR3 sequence: CASSWGPHTDTQYF. In nucleotides, the CDR3 is TGTGCCAGCAGTTGGGGGCCCCACACAGATACGCAGTATTTT. V usage is TRBV27 and J usage is TRBJ2-3, with D possibly matching TRBD1 (6 bases). V lost 4 bases and J lost 2, with 10 bases in between. Germline V lookup: CDR1 MNHEY, CDR2 SMNVEV (reference sequence). The CDR3 sequence is 14 residues long.

The V and J genes are TRBV29-1 and TRBJ1-2; D gene unclear. Trimming pared 5 bases from V and 2 bases from J, leaving 9 bases between. CDR1 is SQVTM, CDR2 ANQGSEA, per germline. This CDR3 has 12 residues. The CDR3 DNA reads as TGCAGCGTTTCACACGTGAACTATGGCTACACCTTC. It specifies CSVSHVNYGYTF.

The chain couples TRBV11-3 to TRBJ2-5; 10 nucleotides agree with TRBD2. J was trimmed by 5 bases and V by 2 bases; bases with no gene match: 11. The germline gives CDR1 SGHNT, CDR2 YENEEA. The CDR3 totals 17 residues. The chain's CDR3 is CASSLSGASGSVETQYF. The CDR3 DNA sequence: TGTGCCAGCAGCTTAAGCGGGGCTAGCGGGAGTGTGGAGACCCAGTACTTC.

V usage is TRBV4-1 and J usage is TRBJ2-7; no reliable D call. This CDR3 region has 12 residues. In germline, CDR1 is MGHRA, CDR2 YSYEKL. V dropped 8 bases and J dropped 0 bases, with 8 bases sitting between them. The CDR3 here is CASGRSSYEQYV. CDR3 nucleotide sequence: TGCGCCAGCGGCAGGAGCTCCTACGAGCAGTACGTC.

This clone was seen a single time. This chain links TRBV6-6 with TRBJ1-2, with D unclear. In germline, CDR1 is MNHNY, CDR2 SVGAGI (reference sequence). CDR3 length: 13 amino acids. The V end lost 7 bases, the J end lost 2 bases, and 11 bases lay between the germline ends. This chain's CDR3 is CASTLDGNYGYTF. As DNA, the CDR3 is TGTGCCAGCACCCTAGACGGGAACTATGGCTACACCTTC.

The V and J genes are TRBV5-4 and TRBJ2-5; 11 bases agree with TRBD2. CDR3 length: 17 residues. V lost 4 bases to trimming and J lost 0 bases; unmatched junction nucleotides: 8. Germline assignment: CDR1 SGHNT and CDR2 YYREEE (reference sequence). The CDR3 sequence: CASSPGTSGLYQETQYF. The CDR3 DNA sequence: TGTGCCAGCAGCCCCGGGACTAGCGGTCTATACCAAGAGACCCAGTACTTC.

The chain links TRBV12-5 to TRBJ2-7; 7 nucleotides line up with TRBD2. In germline, CDR1 is LGHNT, CDR2 FRNRAP. Trimming removed 3 bases from V and 6 bases from J; junction bases left unmatched: 20. The CDR3 loop spans 18 amino acids. The chain's CDR3 is CASGFRRPSGGASGEQYV. The CDR3 nucleotides read TGTGCTAGTGGTTTTCGACGCCCGTCGGGAGGCGCTAGCGGCGAGCAGTACGTC.

The J gene is TRBJ2-3, the V gene TRBV2; the D is unclear. CDR1 and CDR2 (germline): SNHLY, FYNNEI. V lost 5 bases, J lost 2 bases, and 14 bases lay in between. The CDR3 sequence is 15 residues long. The CDR3 here is CASSLDGINTDTQYF. In DNA, the CDR3 is TGTGCCAGCAGTCTTGACGGAATAAACACAGATACGCAGTATTTT.

This clone was seen a single time. The chain couples TRBV2 to TRBJ2-2; D may be TRBD1 (5 bases). The CDR3 extends over 14 amino acids. Trimming took 6 bases from V and 4 from J, leaving 12 bases between them. The germline CDR1 and CDR2 sequences are SNHLY and FYNNEI. In DNA, the CDR3 is TGTGCCAGCAGAAATAAAGGGGCCACCGGGGAGCTGTTTTTT. The encoded protein is CASRNKGATGELFF. The full variable domain, with the rest looked up from reference TRBV2 and TRBJ2-2, is EPEVTQTPSHQVTQMGQEVILRCVPISNHLYFYWYRQILGQKVEFLVSFYNNEISEKSEIFDDQFSVERPDGSNFTLKIRSTKLEDSAMYFCASRNKGATGELFFGEGSRLTVL.

The gene calls are TRBV7-6 and TRBJ1-1; D may be TRBD1 (5 bases). Between the trimmed V and J ends, which lost 1 base and 6 bases, there was a span of 15 bases. Germline lookup yields CDR1 SGHVS and CDR2 FNYEAQ. The CDR3 has 15 residues. CDR3 region: CASSLVEGSGAEAFF. CDR3 DNA: TGTGCCAGCAGCTTAGTGGAGGGGTCGGGCGCTGAAGCTTTCTTT.

In DNA form, the CDR3 reads TGTGCCAGCAGCGGGGGCGGGATGGCTTTCTTT. Translating it yields CASSGGGMAFF. This chain links TRBV11-3 with TRBJ1-1; D possibly corresponds to TRBD1 (6 bases). Germline V CDR1 and CDR2: SGHNT, YENEEA. Trimming left V 5 bases short and J 11 bases short, with 12 bases between. The CDR3 has 11 residues.

This chain connects TRBV3-1 (or the pseudogene TRBV3-2) to TRBJ2-4; D possibly corresponds to TRBD1 (6 bases). V dropped 3 bases and J dropped 5 bases, with 11 bases sitting between them. CDR3 length equals 14 residues. Germline CDR1 reads LGHDT; CDR2 reads YNNKEL (reference sequence). CDR3 residues: CASSHRAGENIQYF. The CDR3 DNA reads as TGTGCCAGCAGCCATAGGGCAGGGGAAAACATTCAGTACTTC.

This chain uses TRBV5-1 with TRBJ1-1; D unclear. This CDR3 has 14 residues. V was cut by 2 bases and J by 4 bases, with 12 bases left in between. From germline, CDR1 is SGHRS and CDR2 YFSETQ. Here the CDR3 DNA reads TGCGCCAGCAGCTTTATGGGCTCGGGCACTGAAGCTTTCTTT. Translating gives CASSFMGSGTEAFF.

This clone was detected once. The genes are TRBV10-3 and TRBJ2-3; D ambiguous. Trimming stripped 2 bases from V and 2 bases from J, with 2 bases between. Germline values: CDR1 ENHRY, CDR2 SYGVKD. This CDR3 is built from 12 residues. This CDR3 is CAISETTDTQYF. CDR3 nucleotides: TGTGCCATCAGTGAGACCACAGATACGCAGTATTTT.

The chain links TRBV19 to TRBJ1-2; D not certain. CDR3 length: 14 amino acids. V lost 5 bases and J 5 bases, leaving 15 bases between the germline ends. Germline V gene data show CDR1 as LNHDA and CDR2 as SQIVND (reference sequence). CDR3 sequence: CASSLTLREYGYTF. CDR3 bases: TGTGCCAGTAGTTTAACCTTGAGGGAGTATGGCTACACCTTC.

The chain has TRBV28 and TRBJ1-5; 8 bases are shared with TRBD1. Germline assignment: CDR1 MDHEN and CDR2 SYDVKM. J lost 3 bases, V lost 7 bases, and 17 bases had no gene match. CDR3 length equals 18 residues. The CDR3 coding sequence is TGTGCCAGCACTGCTGGACAGGGTGGAAGGTTTAACAATCAGCCCCAGCATTTT. Encoded protein: CASTAGQGGRFNNQPQHF.